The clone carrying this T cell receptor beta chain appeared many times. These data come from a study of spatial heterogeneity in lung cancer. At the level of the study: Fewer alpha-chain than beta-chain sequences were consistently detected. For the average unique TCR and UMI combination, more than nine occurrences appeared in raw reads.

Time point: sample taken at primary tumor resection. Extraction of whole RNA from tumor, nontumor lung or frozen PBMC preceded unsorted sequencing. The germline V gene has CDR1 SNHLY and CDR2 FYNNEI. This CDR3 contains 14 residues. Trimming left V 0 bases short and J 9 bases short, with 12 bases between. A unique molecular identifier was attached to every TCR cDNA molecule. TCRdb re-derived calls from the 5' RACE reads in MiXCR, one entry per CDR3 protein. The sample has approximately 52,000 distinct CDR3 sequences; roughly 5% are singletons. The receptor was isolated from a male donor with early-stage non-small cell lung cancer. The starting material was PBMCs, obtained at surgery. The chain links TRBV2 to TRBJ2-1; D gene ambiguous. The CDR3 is CASSEAVKGGEQFF. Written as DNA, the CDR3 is TGTGCCAGCAGTGAAGCGGTTAAGGGCGGTGAGCAGTTCTTC.